These 2 T cell receptor beta chains were all obtained from the same sample, sequenced in a study of T cell responses to AZD1222 COVID-19 vaccine. Only in-frame clones appear in the TCRdb table, and some are missing; sequencing was by immunoSEQ multiplex PCR. Of 90,000 to 95,000 clones listed, roughly nine tenths are singletons. Source: peripheral blood, taken on day 0 of AZD1222 vaccination. The receptors stem from an adult in good health.

This chain connects TRBV2 to TRBJ1-1, with D possibly TRBD1 on 5 matching bases. The CDR3 loop spans 14 amino acids. V gave up 2 bases and J gave up 3 bases, with 10 bases separating them. Germline V CDR1 and CDR2: SNHLY, FYNNEI. CDR3 sequence (DNA): TGTGCCAGCAGTGAAAGGGACCGATACACTGAAGCTTTCTTT. Translation: CASSERDRYTEAFF.

This chain connects TRBV5-1 to TRBJ1-1; 8 bases are a match to TRBD1. The V gene's germline CDR1 is SGHRS and CDR2 YFSETQ. V gave up 3 bases and J gave up 4 bases; unmatched junction bases: 2. The CDR3 is made up of 13 amino acids. In DNA form, the CDR3 reads TGCGCCAGCAGCTCGGGGACAGGCACTGAAGCTTTCTTT. Residues: CASSSGTGTEAFF.